This T cell receptor beta chain derives from a study of shared T cell receptors in the human thymus. Profiling relied on immunoSEQ multiplex PCR, and the TCRdb table lists in-frame clones only, not all of them. The repertoire holds hundreds of thousands of clones, with around 78% as singletons. The CDR3 is 17 amino acids. These data also featured in a second study, about human thymus T cells. From that paper: The thymus tissue came from resections taken during corrective heart surgery. Related research described strongly overlapping thymic repertoires in unrelated people.

The origin of this receptor is a boy less than two years old with a congenital heart defect. Material for sequencing was thymocytes. The chain has TRBV21-1 and TRBJ2-5; TRBD2, the table's D call, was not compared with the DNA. TRBV21-1 corresponds to a pseudogene. CDR3 nucleotide sequence: TGTGCCAGCAGCAAGTCGGTTAGCGGGAGTTGGCAAGAGACCCAGTACTTC. Its translation: CASSKSVSGSWQETQYF.